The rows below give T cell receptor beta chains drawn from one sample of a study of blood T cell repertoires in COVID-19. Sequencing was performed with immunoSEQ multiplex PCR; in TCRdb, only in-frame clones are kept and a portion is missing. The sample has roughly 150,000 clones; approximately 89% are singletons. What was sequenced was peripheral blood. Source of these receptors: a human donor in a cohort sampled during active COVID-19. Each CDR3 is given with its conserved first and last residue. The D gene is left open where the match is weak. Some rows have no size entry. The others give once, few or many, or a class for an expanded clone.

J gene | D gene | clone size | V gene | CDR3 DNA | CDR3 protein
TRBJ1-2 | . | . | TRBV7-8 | TGTGCCAGCAGCCCCAGGGTTTATGGCTACACCTTC | CASSPRVYGYTF
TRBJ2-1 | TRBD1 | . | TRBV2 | TGTGCCAGCAAAAAGGACAGGGGTTCCTACAATGAGCAGTTCTTC | CASKKDRGSYNEQFF
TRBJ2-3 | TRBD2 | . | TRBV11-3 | TGTGCCAGCAGCTTAACTAGCGGCTACACAGATACGCAGTATTTT | CASSLTSGYTDTQYF
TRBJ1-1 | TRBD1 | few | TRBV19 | TGTGCCAGTAGTCTACAGGGGTGGACTGAAGCTTTCTTT | CASSLQGWTEAFF
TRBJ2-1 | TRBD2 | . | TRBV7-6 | TGTGCCAGCAGCTTAGGCGCGGGCGGGGGTTATGAGCAGTTCTTC | CASSLGAGGGYEQFF
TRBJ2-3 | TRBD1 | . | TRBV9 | TGTGCCAGCAGCGTAGTCAAGGGGGCTAGCACAGATACGCAGTATTTT | CASSVVKGASTDTQYF
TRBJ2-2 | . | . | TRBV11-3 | TGTGCCAGCAGCCCCTATTGGGGCGCTGGTACCGGGGAGCTGTTTTTT | CASSPYWGAGTGELFF
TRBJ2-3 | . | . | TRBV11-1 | TGTGCCAGCTGCACGGGGGAGGGGGAAGCAAGTCCGCAGTATTTT | CASCTGEGEASPQYF
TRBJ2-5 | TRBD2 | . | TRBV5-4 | TGTGCCAGCAGCCTCGGGACTAGCGGGGGCCTACAAGAGACCCAGTACTTC | CASSLGTSGGLQETQYF
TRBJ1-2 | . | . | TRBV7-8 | TGTGCCAGCAGCCCCCTACCCTTGGGCTACACCTTC | CASSPLPLGYTF
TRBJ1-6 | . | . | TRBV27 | TGTGCCAGCAGCGGGATGCATCATTCACCCCTCCACTTT | CASSGMHHSPLHF
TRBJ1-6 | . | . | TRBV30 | TGTGCCTGGAAATATACGGGGAGCTCACCCCTCCACTTT | CAWKYTGSSPLHF
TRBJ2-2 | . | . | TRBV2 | TGTGCCAGCAGGAGAGGGACCGGGGAGCTGTTTTTT | CASRRGTGELFF
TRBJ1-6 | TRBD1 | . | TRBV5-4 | TGTGCCAGCAGGCCCGGGACAGGGGATTCACCCCTCCACTTT | CASRPGTGDSPLHF
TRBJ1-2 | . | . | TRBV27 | TGTGCCAGCAGTTGGGACGAGGGGAGGTATGGCTACACCTTC | CASSWDEGRYGYTF
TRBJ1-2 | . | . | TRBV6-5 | TGTGCCAGCAGTATGGACAGTAACTATGGCTACACCTTC | CASSMDSNYGYTF
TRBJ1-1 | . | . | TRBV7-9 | TGTGCCAGCAGCTTAGACTCTAAAGCTTTCTTT | CASSLDSKAFF
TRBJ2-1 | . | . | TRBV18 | TGTGCCAGCTCACCAGGGCGCTCCTACAATGAGCAGTTCTTC | CASSPGRSYNEQFF
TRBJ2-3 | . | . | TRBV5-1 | TGCGCCAGCAGCTTGTCGGGAGTCACAGATACGCAGTATTTT | CASSLSGVTDTQYF
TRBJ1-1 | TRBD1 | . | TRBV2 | TGTGCCAGCAGTGGGACAGGGTCTATTGGAGCTTTCTTT | CASSGTGSIGAFF
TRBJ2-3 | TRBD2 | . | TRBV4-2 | TGTGCCAGCAGCCAAGATTCGGCGGGGGTTAGCACAGATACGCAGTATTTT | CASSQDSAGVSTDTQYF
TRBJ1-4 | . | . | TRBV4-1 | TGCGCCAGCAGCCCCAGGGCTACCACTAACGAAAAACTGTTTTTT | CASSPRATTNEKLFF
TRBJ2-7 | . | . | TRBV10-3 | TGTGCCAGCGCGGGGGACACCCTCTACGAGCAGTACTTC | CASAGDTLYEQYF
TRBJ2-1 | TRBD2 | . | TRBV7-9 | TGTGCCAGCAGCCCAGGGCCCACTAGCGGGGGTTCATCCTACAATGAGCAGTTCTTC | CASSPGPTSGGSSYNEQFF
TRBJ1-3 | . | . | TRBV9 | TGTGCCAGCGGAGGGATTAGTGGAAACACCATATATTTT | CASGGISGNTIYF
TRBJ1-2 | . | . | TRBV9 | TGTGCCAGCAGCGTAGAAGTGTCAGGGGCGACGGGCTACACCTTC | CASSVEVSGATGYTF
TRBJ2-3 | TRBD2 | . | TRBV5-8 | TGTGCCAGCAGCTTGGAAGCGGGGGGACCAGATACGCAGTATTTT | CASSLEAGGPDTQYF
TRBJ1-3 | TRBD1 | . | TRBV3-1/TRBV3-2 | TGTGCCAGCAGCTTACAGGGGAGCTCTGGAAACACCATATATTTT | CASSLQGSSGNTIYF
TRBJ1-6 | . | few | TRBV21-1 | TGTGCCAGCAAGGGGAGGTATAATTCACCCCTCCACTTT | CASKGRYNSPLHF
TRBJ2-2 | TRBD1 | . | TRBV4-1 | TGCGCCAGCAGCCAACGCAGGGGGCTTAACACCGGGGAGCTGTTTTTT | CASSQRRGLNTGELFF
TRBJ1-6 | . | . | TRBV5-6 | TGTGCCAGCAGCTTGAACAGGAGGGATAATTCACCCCTCCACTTT | CASSLNRRDNSPLHF